The TCR beta chain described here comes from a study of CD8+ T cells in alopecia areata. In the study overall: Dosing with tofacitinib proceeded for 6 to 18 months, followed by 6 months off drug. The share of scalp area affected provided the severity score for treated patients. Study-level findings and limits: Tofacitinib delivered significant drops in scalp clonality and in expanded CD8+ clones among the top 100. As there was one nonresponder, how baseline CD8+ expansion relates to response remains uncertain.

It was cDNA, reverse transcribed from extracted RNA, that served as the sequencing template. The data were produced by immunoSEQ multiplex PCR, yet TCRdb's version contains in-frame clones alone and is incomplete. The table has under 200,000 clones, roughly two thirds seen once. In this sample, this clone turned up a few times. Antigen: not known. Documented treatment: oral pan-JAK inhibitor, 5-10 mg twice daily. CDR3 length: 12 residues. CDR1 is SQVTM and CDR2 is ANQGSEA in the germline V gene. Trimming at V came to 4 bases and at J to 3 bases, leaving 2 bases not matched to a gene. The receptor was derived from a human donor with alopecia areata. The chain joins TRBV29-1 to TRBJ1-1, with TRBD1 matching over 7 bases. The sample was CD4+ T cells sorted from blood, taken at week 4, from a patient treated with tofacitinib. In DNA form, the CDR3 reads TGCAGCGTTGCTGGACAGGACACTGAAGCTTTCTTT. It codes for CSVAGQDTEAFF.